These 20 T cell receptor beta chains were sequenced from one sample in a study of cytomegalovirus exposure and HLA in healthy donors. The PCR made use of 60 Vbeta and 13 Jbeta primers. The protocol was immunoSEQ multiplex PCR, while the TCRdb copy is restricted to in-frame clones and leaves out a portion. The table has fewer than 100,000 clones, around 76% seen once. The sample taken for sequencing was PBMCs. These receptors were taken from a man between 35 and 55 years old in good health and CMV-seropositive.

This chain connects TRBV5-1 to TRBJ2-2; weak D call: TRBD1 (6 bases). This CDR3 is built from 15 residues. V was shortened by 0 bases and J by 4 bases, with 10 bases between the two germline ends. The germline V gene encodes CDR1 SGHRS and CDR2 YFSETQ. The CDR3 region is CASSLDGQSTGELFF. The CDR3 region has the DNA TGCGCCAGCAGCTTGGATGGACAGAGCACCGGGGAGCTGTTTTTT.

The chain has TRBV5-1 and TRBJ2-3; 13 nucleotides match TRBD2. The CDR3 is 18 residues long. Trimming cost V 4 bases and J 0 bases; bases outside gene matches: 8. Germline V gene data show CDR1 as SGHRS and CDR2 as YFSETQ. The CDR3 region is CASSRSGLAGTSTDTQYF. The CDR3 DNA is TGCGCCAGCAGCCGTTCGGGACTAGCGGGGACTAGCACAGATACGCAGTATTTT.

The V call is TRBV28, the J call TRBJ1-1; 7 nucleotides line up with TRBD1. CDR3 length equals 15 residues. J gave up 11 bases and V 2 bases, and 14 bases lay outside the gene matches. In germline, CDR1 is MDHEN, CDR2 SYDVKM. In DNA form, the CDR3 reads TGTGCCAGCAGTTTAAAGGAGGGGGCGGCGAGGGGGGCTTTCTTT. Residues: CASSLKEGAARGAFF. Drawing the rest from reference TRBV28 and TRBJ1-1, the complete variable domain is DVKVTQSSRYLVKRTGEKVFLECVQDMDHENMFWYRQDPGLGLRLIYFSYDVKMKEKGDIPEGYSVSREKKERFSLILESASTNQTSMYLCASSLKEGAARGAFFGQGTRLTVV.

V and J are TRBV9 and TRBJ2-1; weak D call: TRBD2 (5 bases). There are 15 residues in the CDR3. With 2 bases removed from V and 3 bases from J, the gap between germline ends came to 12 bases. Germline V gives CDR1 SGDLS, CDR2 YYNGEE. This CDR3 reads CASSVSLEFYNEQFF. The DNA for the CDR3 is TGTGCCAGCAGCGTTTCACTAGAATTCTACAATGAGCAGTTCTTC. Drawing the rest from reference TRBV9 and TRBJ2-1, the complete variable domain is DSGVTQTPKHLITATGQRVTLRCSPRSGDLSVYWYQQSLDQGLQFLIQYYNGEERAKGNILERFSAQQFPDLHSELNLSSLELGDSALYFCASSVSLEFYNEQFFGPGTRLTVL.

The genes are TRBV2 and TRBJ2-7; 9 positions agree with TRBD2. CDR3 length equals 15 residues. J was trimmed by 4 bases and V by 1 base; bases with no gene match: 5. Germline assignment: CDR1 SNHLY and CDR2 FYNNEI. CDR3 coding DNA: TGTGCCAGCAGTGAAGGCGGGGGGGCCTTATACGAGCAGTACTTC. It translates to CASSEGGGALYEQYF.

J is TRBJ2-5 and V is TRBV5-1; 8 bases match TRBD2. CDR3 length: 17 residues. Per germline, CDR1 SGHRS and CDR2 YFSETQ. J was trimmed by 2 bases and V by 0 bases; bases with no gene match: 9. This chain's CDR3 is CASSLAAGGGLQETQYF. In DNA form, the CDR3 reads TGCGCCAGCAGCTTGGCCGCCGGGGGGGGTTTACAAGAGACCCAGTACTTC.

The rearrangement links TRBV5-1 to TRBJ2-3; TRBD2 agrees at 10 bases. This CDR3 comprises 16 residues. CDR1 SGHRS and CDR2 YFSETQ come from the germline V gene. The V segment lost 2 bases and the J segment 2 bases; nucleotides outside the gene matches: 5. The CDR3 loop reads CASSFSGGAVTDTQYF. CDR3 in DNA: TGCGCCAGCAGCTTCAGCGGGGGGGCCGTCACAGATACGCAGTATTTT.

Here the CDR3 DNA reads TGTGCCAGCGGGACAGGATCTAATGAAAAACTGTTTTTT. Its protein is CASGTGSNEKLFF. The chain joins TRBV27 to TRBJ1-4, with 8 bases fitting TRBD1. CDR1 and CDR2 (germline): MNHEY, SMNVEV (reference sequence). Trimming at V came to 8 bases and at J to 3 bases, leaving 2 bases not matched to a gene. This CDR3 has 13 amino acids.

CDR3 DNA: TGTGCCAGCAGTTTATCCATTCTAGCGGGACGTTTCAATGAGCAGTTCTTC. Its translation: CASSLSILAGRFNEQFF. V usage is TRBV27 and J usage is TRBJ2-1; 9 bases line up with TRBD2. Germline CDR1 is MNHEY and CDR2 is SMNVEV (reference sequence). Losses at the gene ends were 0 bases for V and 6 bases for J; bases not matched to a gene: 9. The CDR3 has 17 residues.

This chain joins TRBV28 and TRBJ2-7; 7 bases align to TRBD2. Per germline, CDR1 MDHEN and CDR2 SYDVKM. CDR3 length: 14 amino acids. V trimming: 5 bases; J trimming: 6 bases; junction bases outside the gene matches: 10. The CDR3 bases are TGTGCCAGCAGTCCCGGACTAGAAACGAGCGAGCAGTACTTC. This gives the protein CASSPGLETSEQYF. Drawing the rest from reference TRBV28 and TRBJ2-7, the complete variable domain is DVKVTQSSRYLVKRTGEKVFLECVQDMDHENMFWYRQDPGLGLRLIYFSYDVKMKEKGDIPEGYSVSREKKERFSLILESASTNQTSMYLCASSPGLETSEQYFGPGTRLTVT.

This chain joins TRBV5-1 and TRBJ1-4; 7 bases match TRBD1. V shed 0 bases, J shed 3 bases, and the junction held 2 bases outside the gene matches. CDR3 length equals 15 residues. Germline V gene sequence: CDR1 SGHRS, CDR2 YFSETQ. The CDR3 loop is CASSLDRGSNEKLFF. The DNA for the CDR3 is TGCGCCAGCAGCTTGGACAGGGGTTCTAATGAAAAACTGTTTTTT.

The V and J genes are TRBV6-5 and TRBJ2-5; D is possibly TRBD1 (6 bases). The CDR3 totals 15 residues. Germline-derived CDR1 and CDR2 are MNHEY and SVGAGI. V lost 2 bases and J lost 2, with 12 bases in between. CDR3 DNA: TGTGCCAGCAGTTACCGGGACACCACGCAAGAGACCCAGTACTTC. This gives the protein CASSYRDTTQETQYF.

In this sample, this clone turned up once. The chain joins TRBV27 to TRBJ1-1; tentative D call: TRBD1 (6 bases). The CDR3 has 11 residues. Trimming cost V 8 bases and J 9 bases, with 13 bases left between them. Germline-derived CDR1 and CDR2 are MNHEY and SMNVEV (reference sequence). The CDR3 loop reads CASHIRGKAFF. The CDR3 DNA reads TGTGCCAGCCATATAAGGGGGAAAGCTTTCTTT.

V is TRBV2 and J is TRBJ1-3, with unresolved D. This CDR3 is built from 13 residues. Looked up from germline, CDR1 is SNHLY and CDR2 is FYNNEI. Trimming removed 7 bases at V and 1 base at J, with 8 bases between. As DNA, the CDR3 is TGTGCCAGCAACCGGGAGTCTGGAAACACCATATATTTT. Amino acids: CASNRESGNTIYF.

The CDR3 DNA reads as TGTGCCAGCTCACCCGGGGGGGCCGAGCAGTACTTC. Its translation: CASSPGGAEQYF. This chain links TRBV18 with TRBJ2-7, with TRBD2 identical over 8 bases. The V gene's germline CDR1 is KGHSH and CDR2 LQKENI. With 3 bases clipped from V and 6 bases from J, the junction kept 1 base outside the gene matches. This CDR3 has 12 residues.

As concerns this clone: The junction departs from germline at one end; a sequencing error may be responsible. The chain is built from TRBV7-9 and TRBJ2-7; 9 bases line up with TRBD2. Germline V gene data show CDR1 as SEHNR and CDR2 as FQNEAQ (reference sequence). This CDR3 has 16 amino acids. CDR3 sequence (DNA): TGTTCCAGCAGCTTAGCGCTAGCGGGGTCTTCCTACGAGCAGTACTTC. It yields the protein CSSSLALAGSSYEQYF.

The rearrangement uses TRBV4-3 and TRBJ1-4, with 9 bases aligning to TRBD1. Germline trimming cut 4 bases from V and 3 bases from J; bases unmatched to any gene: 12. The CDR3 has 18 residues. Germline-derived CDR1 and CDR2 are LGHNA and YSLEER. The CDR3 reads CASSPNPIQGAANEKLFF. The CDR3 nucleotides are TGCGCCAGCAGCCCTAACCCCATACAGGGGGCAGCTAATGAAAAACTGTTTTTT.

J is TRBJ2-7 and V is TRBV28; D may be TRBD2 (6 bases). The length of the CDR3 is 14 residues. Per germline, CDR1 MDHEN and CDR2 SYDVKM. The ends were cut back, 2 bases at V and 2 bases at J, with 10 bases in the middle. CDR3 region: CASSLSGGAYEQYF. CDR3 bases: TGTGCCAGCAGTTTAAGCGGCGGGGCCTACGAGCAGTACTTC.

This sequence joins TRBV7-8 and TRBJ2-5; D is ambiguous. This CDR3 spans 16 amino acids. CDR1 and CDR2 (germline): SGHVS, FQNEAQ. The V and J ends lost 4 bases and 4 bases respectively, with 19 bases between them. The CDR3 DNA sequence: TGTGCCAGCAGCTACCACAAGACTCCCCGGGTAGAGACCCAGTACTTC. This gives the protein CASSYHKTPRVETQYF.

The rearrangement joins TRBV11-2 to TRBJ2-7; 9 nucleotides line up with TRBD2. The CDR3 spans 15 residues. Germline trimming cut 4 bases from V and 6 bases from J; bases unmatched to any gene: 10. Germline V gives CDR1 SGHAT, CDR2 FQNNGV. CDR3 sequence reads: CASSSRTSAVVEQYF. CDR3 DNA sequence: TGTGCCAGCAGCTCCCGGACTAGCGCGGTAGTCGAGCAGTACTTC.